The clone carrying this T cell receptor beta chain was counted many times. No antigen is known for it. The V gene lost 3 bases and the J gene lost 7 bases, with 10 bases spanning the gap. The CDR3 is 13 amino acids. In germline, CDR1 is MNHEY, CDR2 SMNVEV (reference sequence). The entry originates in a study of T-cell reconstitution after alpha-beta-depleted transplantation in children. The TCRbeta library was prepared with unique molecular identifiers. MiXCR, applied by TCRdb to the PCR reads, yields one record per CDR3 protein. The sample lists 450,000 to 600,000 distinct CDR3 sequences; under 12% were seen once. Study outcomes and limitations: Expanded clones from the graft, numbering several hundred, reportedly supplied alpha-beta T cells about two months after transplant. After one year, T-cell counts and TCRbeta diversity mostly came from new T cells.

V is TRBV27 and J is TRBJ2-1; D is ambiguous. The source material was PBMCs, sampled before TCRalphabeta/CD19-depleted stem cell transplant. This TCR derives from a child aged 2-9 years with inherited bone marrow failure, due to receive a stem cell transplant. For the CDR3, the DNA is TGTGCCAGCAGTTTCGTGATGACGAATGAGCAGTTCTTC. This encodes CASSFVMTNEQFF.